The text below deals with one T cell receptor beta chain. This clonotype is considered medium-sized (0.01 to 0.1%). It lacks a known antigen. No much larger clone is present one base from it, and per-base qualities are unavailable. This sample stems from a study (dated by TCRdb to between 2015 and 2016). Regarding the research as a whole: The study examined whether tumor-infiltrating Tregs in breast cancer are drawn from blood Tregs or arise in situ by conversion from other CD4+ T cell subsets. The investigation overall reported the following: Rather than covering whole repertoires, validation in the larger cohort was restricted to a single TCR beta V-J rearrangement. The greatest overlap of tumor-infiltrating Treg TCR alpha and beta sequences was observed with tumor naive CD4+ T cells, followed by blood naive CD4+ T cells. In terms of TCR gene usage, tumor memory CD4+ T cells clustered together with blood and lymph node memory CD4+ cells, as well as with lymph node naive CD4+ cells.

Naive CD4+ T cells were purified with the Miltenyi Naive CD4+ T Cell Isolation kit, with Tregs depleted using CD25 microbeads. Ficoll density gradient centrifugation was used to isolate mononuclear cells from lymph nodes or from 50 ml of peripheral blood. A purity exceeding 90% was confirmed by FACS for the sorted cell populations. Libraries were built with multiplex PCR. The sequencer was an Ion Torrent PGM. On the study's bioinformatics: For each of nine subset-tissue groups, sequencing data from the five patients were pooled, and the groups were compared by unsupervised clustering of TCR gene usage. The Morisita-Horn index was used to calculate repertoire similarity, with shared sequences weighted by how much each contributed to each repertoire. TCRdb reran the public reads through fastp at Q25 and MiXCR, keeping productive beta chains. CDR3 protein sequences are deduplicated, and each keeps its most common genes and DNA. Clone size and V and J calls follow TCRdb, not the original study. The table for this sample lists several hundred distinct CDR3 sequences; around 3.6% of them were counted only once. Approximately 30% of the sample comes from the top ten.

Sequences were obtained from naive CD4+ T cells sorted from blood. The cell subset or site label for this specimen denotes: naive CD4+ T cells, CD4+CD45RA+CD25-. The TCR originated in a female donor with breast cancer.

At the DNA level, the sequence is TGTGCCAGCAGACAAGCCCAGGGCCCTGGCTACACCTTC. Its translation reads: CASRQAQGPGYTF. This receptor chain uses TRBV12-3 or TRBV12-4 and TRBJ1-2; the D gene is perhaps TRBD1, on 5 matching bases. Including cysteine and phenylalanine, the CDR3 has 13 amino acids. Just CDR3 DNA is preserved here, 39 bases in frame from base 1. V is shortened by 6 bases, J by 7 bases, and the region joining them spans 15 bases.